This T cell receptor (beta chain) came from a study of CD8 T cells in ankylosing spondylitis. Study outcomes and limitations: From matched ankylosing spondylitis synovial fluid, disease-linked clones were reportedly recovered at significantly enriched levels. Disease-linked clones were found to be CD8+ and relatively rare in peripheral blood. In reactive arthritis synovial fluid and blood, some motif variants had been reported before.

Library preparation for TCR beta used quantitative 5'-RACE with molecular barcodes. Each CDR3 protein is one row after TCRdb ran MiXCR on the 5' RACE reads. The table shows about 96,000 distinct CDR3 sequences, with 8.8% occurring only once. A remark on this clonotype: Its antigen remains unidentified. With a much larger clone just one base away, this may be a read error.

The origin of this receptor is a male donor with ankylosing spondylitis or in good health (not recorded which). The material sequenced was blood, either unsorted or a sorted T cell fraction (not recorded which).

CDR3 protein: CASDKLDRGRTGQYF. The CDR3 DNA sequence: TGCGCCAGCGACAAACTAGACAGGGGGCGAACCGGGCAGTACTTC. The chain is built from TRBV10-1 and TRBJ2-7, with 10 bases fitting TRBD1. Germline CDR1 reads WNHNN; CDR2 reads SYGVQD (reference sequence). The J segment lost 9 bases and the V segment lost 8 bases, leaving 16 bases of the junction unmatched. This CDR3 is 15 amino acids long.